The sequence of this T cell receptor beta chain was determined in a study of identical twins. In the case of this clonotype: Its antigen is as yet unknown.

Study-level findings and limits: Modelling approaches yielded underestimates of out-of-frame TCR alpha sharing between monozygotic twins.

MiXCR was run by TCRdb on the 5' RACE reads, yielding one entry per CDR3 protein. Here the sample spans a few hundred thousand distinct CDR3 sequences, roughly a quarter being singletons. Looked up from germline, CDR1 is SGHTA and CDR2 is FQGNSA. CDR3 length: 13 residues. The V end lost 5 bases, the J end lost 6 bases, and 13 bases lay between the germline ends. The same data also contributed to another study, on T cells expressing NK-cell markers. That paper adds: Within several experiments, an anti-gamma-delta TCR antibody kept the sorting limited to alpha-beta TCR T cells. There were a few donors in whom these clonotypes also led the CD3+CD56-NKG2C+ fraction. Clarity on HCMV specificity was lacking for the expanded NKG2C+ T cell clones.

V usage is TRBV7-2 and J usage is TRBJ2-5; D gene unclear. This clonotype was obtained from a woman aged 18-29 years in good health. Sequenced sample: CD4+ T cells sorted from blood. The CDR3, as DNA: TGTGCCAGCAGCGGAGCTTTAATGCAGACCCAGTACTTC. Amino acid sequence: CASSGALMQTQYF.